The entry that follows covers one T cell receptor (beta chain) sequence. This clonotype was counted a few times. The antigen it binds to is not known. No per-base quality is available; no much larger clone lies one base away. The germline V gene specifies SGHDT as CDR1 and YYEEEE as CDR2. At the junction V is shortened by 5 bases and J by 5 bases, with 20 bases in between. Spanning cysteine to phenylalanine, the CDR3 consists of 15 amino acids. Of all the DNA, just the CDR3 is kept, 45 bases in frame from base 1. TCR beta CDR3 regions were amplified from RNA transcripts. The TCR CDR3 was subjected to a first round of RT-PCR using the HTBI primer set and the Qiagen OneStep RT-PCR kit. Libraries were constructed in a second round of multiplex PCR, after which size selection and purification were performed. Paired-end sequencing of the libraries was performed with 100 bp reads on an Illumina HiSeq2000. As for the original processing: SOAPnuke was used to process the raw data, removing reads that contained adapters or uncalled bases, had a mean Phred below 15, or lacked an exact match to the constant primer or identifier. COPE v1.2.5 was used to merge the high-quality paired reads, and each unique nucleotide sequence was defined as a clonotype. MiTCR v1.1 was used to align the clonotypes against IMGT TRBV, TRBD and TRBJ reference segments. Analysis was restricted to V-J combinations with a frequency above 0.0001, which covered 99% to 99.2% of repertoires. A TCS score was defined as the ratio of F50 (clonal expansion) to E x V (chaos), with BLOSUM62-based TCRdist applied between CDR3 peptides within each V-J. Welch's t-statistics and random forest reduced several hundred V-J features to 10 to 15, which were used in a naive Bayes classifier (R e1071). Starting from the raw public reads, TCRdb applied fastp trimming at Q25, assembled clones with MiXCR and retained in-frame beta chains. Every entry covers one CDR3 protein and lists the most common genes and DNA from its rows. These V and J calls originate from TCRdb's pipeline instead of the authors' own analysis. Across this sample there are 300,000 to 400,000 distinct CDR3 sequences, with around a sixth seen only once. The ten largest clones add up to 45% to 55% of the sample.

Graves' hyperthyroidism was defined as stable when no progression to ophthalmopathy occurred over 18 months of follow-up. Hyperthyroidism patients were aged 18 to 65 years and newly diagnosed, with disease duration of less than 2 months. Any patient with an uncontrolled infection, another autoimmune disease, pregnancy or lactation was excluded. Diagnoses relied on clinical symptoms, serum thyroxine and TRAb, thyroid ultrasound and orbital computed tomography. Ficoll-Paque density gradient centrifugation was used to isolate PBMCs from 8 to 10 ml of fresh peripheral blood. Total RNA was extracted with Trizol reagent, and quality was checked on an Agilent 2100 Bioanalyzer. These data come from a study of T cells in Graves' hyperthyroidism and ophthalmopathy (dated by TCRdb to about 2019). At the level of the whole study: Peripheral blood samples were taken at the time of initial diagnosis, prior to any treatment. A discovery cohort of about 95 patients, roughly 45 with Graves' ophthalmopathy and over 55 with stable Graves' hyperthyroidism, was used to find distinguishing TCR V-J signatures. An independent validation cohort of about 19 hyperthyroidism patients and 17 patients who later progressed to ophthalmopathy tested prospective prediction of ophthalmopathy. The roughly 100 discovery patients were randomly divided into training and test sets at a 7:3 ratio. In roughly six Graves' hyperthyroidism patients, the study also compared T-cell repertoires from thyroid tissue with T-cell repertoires from blood. After sampling, hyperthyroidism patients received methimazole starting at 30 mg daily, and ophthalmopathy patients received high-dose intravenous methylprednisolone. According to the paper, TCR Vbeta CDR3 sequencing was carried out on roughly 130 peripheral blood samples, which came from approximately 43 ophthalmopathy, around 75 hyperthyroidism and approximately 17 progressor patients. Study-wide findings and limitations: Most expanded thyroid clonotypes (frequency above 0.001) were also detected in blood, a finding suggesting that blood repertoires may reflect thyroid immune responses. No statistical method was used to set the sample size in advance, and investigators knew the group allocation. In validation, the model predicted progression to ophthalmopathy with over 65% sensitivity and around 72% specificity, a median of about 6.7 months before onset. Ophthalmopathy was separated from stable hyperthyroidism by a 13 V-J signature model, with 87.88% sensitivity and roughly 81% specificity obtained in cross-validation and 80%/75% obtained in testing.

The V and J segments used are TRBV5-6 and TRBJ2-7; the D gene assignment is perhaps TRBD1 or TRBD2, with each matching 5 bases. Specimen: blood. This TCR was sampled from a woman in her 50s with Graves' hyperthyroidism. The CDR3 protein is CASRGSGTPLHEQYF. The bases read TGTGCCAGCAGGGGGAGTGGGACCCCCCTTCACGAGCAGTACTTC. Full variable domain (CDR3 extended with the reference TRBV5-6 and TRBJ2-7 proteins): DAGVTQSPTHLIKTRGQQVTLRCSPKSGHDTVSWYQQALGQGPQFIFQYYEEEERQRGNFPDRFSGHQFPNYSSELNVNALLLGDSALYLCASRGSGTPLHEQYFGPGTRLTVT.